This T cell receptor (beta chain) was recorded in a study of blood T cell repertoires in COVID-19. Study-level background: Both acute and convalescent COVID-19 samples were obtained from the United States, Italy and Spain.

Germline CDR1 reads MDHEN; CDR2 reads SYDVKM. The CDR3 contains 14 residues. V shed 2 bases and J shed 3 bases, with 10 bases lying between them. What the recovered Cohort 3 donors had was two negative PCRs, clearance, or symptom resolution. Per the study methods: Quantification of nucleated cells was approximated via reference gene primer amplification. The protocol was immunoSEQ multiplex PCR, while the TCRdb copy is restricted to in-frame clones and leaves out a portion. That table is the source of V, J and clone size, and D and trimming were worked out from the DNA. This table holds a few hundred thousand clones, around nine tenths found once.

The V gene is TRBV28, the J gene TRBJ1-1, with a possible D match to TRBD1 (6 bases). The specimen sequenced was PBMCs or T cells enriched from blood (not recorded which). The clonotype originates from a woman between 50 and 59 years old who had recovered from COVID-19. The CDR3 loop is CASSLAAGDTEAFF. The CDR3 bases are TGTGCCAGCAGTTTAGCAGCAGGGGACACTGAAGCTTTCTTT.